The 15 T cell receptor beta chains below were found in one sample sequenced in a study of cytomegalovirus exposure and HLA in healthy donors. Clones were sequenced by immunoSEQ multiplex PCR, and TCRdb holds only the in-frame ones, with some missing. The sample has some 130,000 clones, roughly nine tenths seen once. Sequenced sample: PBMCs. The receptors derive from a woman under 30 in good health and CMV-seronegative.

This chain links TRBV28 with TRBJ2-7, with TRBD2 matching 8 bases. The CDR3 is 12 amino acids. Unmatched junction bases numbered 3, after V lost 5 bases and J lost 6 bases. Germline CDR1 reads MDHEN; CDR2 reads SYDVKM. This CDR3 is CASSTLAAEQYF. CDR3 nucleotide sequence: TGTGCCAGCAGTACACTAGCGGCCGAGCAGTACTTC.

The chain uses TRBV18 and TRBJ1-1; perhaps TRBD1 as D (5 bases). CDR3 length: 15 amino acids. The V gene's germline CDR1 is KGHSH and CDR2 LQKENI. Trimming removed 3 bases at V and 0 bases at J, with 11 bases between. In DNA form, the CDR3 reads TGTGCCAGCTCACCCCTCCCCAGGGTGAACACTGAAGCTTTCTTT. It is translated as CASSPLPRVNTEAFF.

This chain connects TRBV18 to TRBJ2-7; the D is unclear. The CDR3 sequence is 15 residues long. CDR1 and CDR2 (germline): KGHSH, LQKENI. V gave up 2 bases and J gave up 2 bases, with 13 bases separating them. CDR3 residues: CASSPARLQAYEQYF. CDR3 sequence (DNA): TGTGCCAGCTCACCAGCTCGCTTGCAGGCCTACGAGCAGTACTTC.

The chain has TRBV7-6 and TRBJ2-2; 14 bases fit TRBD2. The CDR3 is made up of 16 amino acids. Germline V gives CDR1 SGHVS, CDR2 FNYEAQ. The ends lost 2 bases at V and 6 bases at J; junction bases unmatched: 2. Here the CDR3 DNA reads TGTGCCAGCAGCTTACTGACTAGCGGGGGGGCCGGGGAGCTGTTTTTT. Translating gives CASSLLTSGGAGELFF.

V and J are TRBV4-1 and TRBJ1-1; TRBD1 aligns across 10 bases. The CDR3 has 15 residues. Germline CDR1 is MGHRA and CDR2 is YSYEKL. V dropped 1 base and J dropped 5; count of bases not matched to a gene: 4. CDR3 coding DNA: TGCGCCAGCAGCCAAGGACAGGGGGCGGGTACTGAAGCTTTCTTT. It yields the protein CASSQGQGAGTEAFF.

The V gene is TRBV5-1, the J gene TRBJ1-1; D is unresolved. Germline V gene sequence: CDR1 SGHRS, CDR2 YFSETQ. There are 14 residues in the CDR3. Trimming shortened V by 5 bases and J by 4 bases, and 15 bases separated the two germline ends. The CDR3 protein is CASRSDPGGTEAFF. In DNA form, the CDR3 reads TGCGCCAGCAGATCAGACCCCGGCGGCACTGAAGCTTTCTTT.

The sample holds one count of this clone. The DNA of the CDR3 is TGTGCCAGCAGCCTAGGGACAGACCTTACGGAGACCCAGTACTTC. Translation gives CASSLGTDLTETQYF. This rearrangement joins TRBV5-8 to TRBJ2-5; 7 positions agree with TRBD1. This CDR3 contains 15 residues. V was clipped by 4 bases and J by 5 bases; unmatched bases: 11. Germline V gene data show CDR1 as SGHTS and CDR2 as YDEGEE.

The chain is built from TRBV7-3 and TRBJ1-1; D not resolved. The CDR3 totals 15 residues. Per the germline V gene, CDR1 is SGHTA and CDR2 is FQGTGA. The germline V and J ends were trimmed by 2 bases and 1 base, with 11 bases remaining between them. CDR3 loop: CASSLSTGWNTEAFF. CDR3 coding DNA: TGTGCCAGCAGCTTATCTACGGGGTGGAACACTGAAGCTTTCTTT.

This clone was detected only once. V is TRBV11-2 and J is TRBJ1-1, with D possibly TRBD1 on 5 matching bases. The CDR3 sequence is 15 residues long. Per the germline V gene, CDR1 is SGHAT and CDR2 is FQNNGV. With 4 bases removed from V and 4 bases from J, the gap between germline ends came to 16 bases. The CDR3 loop reads CASSSTPAGGTEAFF. The DNA of the CDR3 is TGTGCCAGCAGCTCGACCCCCGCGGGGGGCACTGAAGCTTTCTTT.

This clone has just one count. This chain links TRBV27 with TRBJ2-7; TRBD2 matches 11 bases. The length of the CDR3 is 14 residues. The ends lost 3 bases at V and 4 bases at J; junction bases unmatched: 2. CDR1 MNHEY and CDR2 SMNVEV come from the germline V gene (reference sequence). Written as DNA, the CDR3 is TGTGCCAGCAGTTTTAGACTAGCGGGGTACGAGCAGTACTTC. Protein sequence: CASSFRLAGYEQYF.

J is TRBJ1-1 and V is TRBV5-1, with 9 bases identical to TRBD1. Trimming at V came to 6 bases and at J to 3 bases, leaving 9 bases not matched to a gene. Germline values: CDR1 SGHRS, CDR2 YFSETQ. The CDR3 is made up of 15 amino acids. In nucleotides, the CDR3 is TGCGCCAGCAACCCAAGAACAGGGGGCGACACTGAAGCTTTCTTT. Translated, it gives CASNPRTGGDTEAFF.

This sequence joins TRBV6-1 and TRBJ2-2, with D perhaps TRBD2 (5 bases). Trimming stripped 6 bases from V and 4 bases from J, with 15 bases between. The CDR3 is made up of 15 amino acids. In germline, CDR1 is MNHNS, CDR2 SASEGT. For the CDR3, the DNA is TGTGCCAGCAGCCCCTGGATCCGGGGCACCGGGGAGCTGTTTTTT. This codes for CASSPWIRGTGELFF.

The chain joins TRBV7-8 to TRBJ1-4, with no clear D. V shed 3 bases and J shed 5 bases, with 10 bases lying between them. This CDR3 has 14 amino acids. Germline V gives CDR1 SGHVS, CDR2 FQNEAQ. The CDR3 region is CASSLGRLNEKLFF. DNA for the CDR3: TGTGCCAGCAGCTTGGGCAGGCTAAATGAAAAACTGTTTTTT.

V usage is TRBV4-1 and J usage is TRBJ1-6, with D unresolved. V was trimmed by 3 bases and J by 4 bases, leaving 7 bases between them. The CDR3 covers 14 residues. Germline V gene lookup returns CDR1 MGHRA and CDR2 YSYEKL. The CDR3 DNA follows: TGCGCCAGCAGCCACTCACAATATAATTCACCCCTCCACTTT. Its translation: CASSHSQYNSPLHF.

The rearrangement joins TRBV9 to TRBJ2-7; tentatively, D is TRBD2 (5 bases). Trimming shortened V by 0 bases and J by 6 bases, and 22 bases separated the two germline ends. Germline assignment: CDR1 SGDLS and CDR2 YYNGEE. The CDR3 has 17 amino acids. The CDR3 coding sequence is TGTGCCAGCAGCGTAGGAGGGCTATATAATCCCGGGCGCGAGCAGTACTTC. It translates to CASSVGGLYNPGREQYF.